The 28 T cell receptor beta chains given below trace back to one sample, sequenced in a study of T cell responses to AZD1222 COVID-19 vaccine. Sequencing used immunoSEQ multiplex PCR; TCRdb keeps in-frame clones, though not all of them. The profile shows some 110,000 clones, roughly nine tenths of them singletons. The sample in question was peripheral blood, obtained on day 0 of AZD1222 vaccination. All receptors come from an adult in good health.

The gene calls are TRBV4-3 and TRBJ2-7; 9 bases are a match to TRBD2. Germline values: CDR1 LGHNA, CDR2 YSLEER. V shed 3 bases, J shed 4 bases, and the junction held 4 bases outside the gene matches. The CDR3 contains 14 residues. For the CDR3, the DNA is TGCGCCAGCAGCCAGGGGACTAGCAAGTACGAGCAGTACTTC. Translated: CASSQGTSKYEQYF.

The genes are TRBV29-1 and TRBJ1-2, with a tentative D call TRBD1 (6 bases). V gave up 0 bases and J gave up 4 bases, with 15 bases separating them. The CDR3 spans 15 residues. Germline loops: CDR1 SQVTM, CDR2 ANQGSEA. CDR3 nucleotide sequence: TGCAGCGTTGAAGAGGGGGGCCACCGTCCCTATGGCTACACCTTC. Its protein is CSVEEGGHRPYGYTF.

The CDR3 DNA follows: TGCGCCAGCAGCCGACAGCGCGGATCCGGCCCCAATGAGCAGTTCTTC. Protein product: CASSRQRGSGPNEQFF. The rearrangement uses TRBV5-1 and TRBJ2-1; TRBD1 might be the D (5 bases). Between the trimmed V and J ends, which lost 4 bases and 6 bases, there was a span of 20 bases. CDR3 length equals 16 residues. The germline V gene has CDR1 SGHRS and CDR2 YFSETQ.

DNA for the CDR3: TGTGCCAGCAGCCAGCGTTGGGGGGTGGGGTACAATGAGCAGTTCTTC. Translating it yields CASSQRWGVGYNEQFF. The chain recombines TRBV3-1 (or the pseudogene TRBV3-2) with TRBJ2-1, with D maybe TRBD2 (6 bases). From germline, CDR1 is LGHDT and CDR2 YNNKEL (reference sequence). The CDR3 totals 16 residues. Trimming took off 3 bases at V and 4 bases at J, with 16 bases between the two ends.

J is TRBJ1-2 and V is TRBV5-8; tentative D call: TRBD1 (6 bases). Germline CDR1 SGHTS, CDR2 YDEGEE. CDR3 length: 14 residues. Trimming removed 5 bases at V and 2 bases at J, with 13 bases between. For the CDR3, the DNA is TGTGCCAGCAGGTTCAGGGGTTCCAACTATGGCTACACCTTC. As protein: CASRFRGSNYGYTF.

J is TRBJ2-3 and V is TRBV30; a weak D match, TRBD1 (5 bases). Trimming removed 6 bases at V and 5 bases at J, with 18 bases between. CDR3 length: 14 amino acids. Germline-derived CDR1 and CDR2 are GTSNPN and SVGIG (reference sequence). CDR3: CACLKGAGVDTQYF. CDR3 DNA: TGTGCCTGTTTAAAAGGGGCAGGTGTAGATACGCAGTATTTT.

This clone was detected only once. The V call is TRBV2, the J call TRBJ1-1, with TRBD1 matching over 7 bases. Germline assignment: CDR1 SNHLY and CDR2 FYNNEI. This CDR3 comprises 13 residues. Losses at the gene ends were 7 bases for V and 5 bases for J; bases not matched to a gene: 7. CDR3 region: CASIATGDTEAFF. The CDR3 nucleotides are TGTGCCAGCATAGCAACAGGGGATACTGAAGCTTTCTTT.

The chain couples TRBV5-1 to TRBJ2-3; D unresolved. This CDR3 is 14 amino acids long. V shed 2 bases and J shed 1 base, with 8 bases lying between them. CDR1 is SGHRS, CDR2 YFSETQ, per germline. CDR3 loop: CASSFPTRTDTQYF. The CDR3 DNA follows: TGCGCCAGCAGCTTCCCGACTCGCACAGATACGCAGTATTTT.

The V gene is TRBV14, the J gene TRBJ1-2; 8 nucleotides agree with TRBD1. This CDR3 contains 16 residues. The V gene end was trimmed by 4 bases and the J gene end by 0 bases; junction bases not matched to a gene: 7. Germline values: CDR1 SGHDN, CDR2 FVKESK. CDR3 amino acids: CASSRGGQAANYGYTF. The CDR3 DNA is TGTGCCAGCAGCCGAGGGGGACAGGCAGCTAACTATGGCTACACCTTC.

This chain uses TRBV24-1 with TRBJ1-2; 7 positions match TRBD1. The CDR3 loop spans 15 amino acids. Germline CDR1 is KGHDR and CDR2 is SFDVKD. V lost 2 bases and J lost 6; bases outside the gene matches: 8. The CDR3 protein is CATSDSTGLSDGYTF. The CDR3 bases are TGTGCCACCAGTGATTCGACAGGGTTGAGTGATGGCTACACCTTC.

The chain links TRBV6-2 or TRBV6-3 to TRBJ2-7; D is unresolved. The CDR3 is 16 amino acids. The germline gives CDR1 MNHEY, CDR2 SVGEGT. Deletions cut 0 bases from V and 6 bases from J, with 18 bases between. CDR3 in DNA: TGTGCCAGCAGTTACTCGATTGGTCCGAGTCTGGGCGAGCAGTACTTC. Protein: CASSYSIGPSLGEQYF.

The chain has TRBV19 and TRBJ2-1; 9 bases map to TRBD1. The CDR3 has 16 residues. The germline CDR1 and CDR2 sequences are LNHDA and SQIVND (reference sequence). V was pared by 5 bases and J by 3 bases, with 8 bases of the junction left unmatched. This chain's CDR3 is CASSPRTGDGYNEQFF. In DNA, the CDR3 is TGTGCCAGTAGTCCACGGACAGGGGATGGCTACAATGAGCAGTTCTTC.

V gene TRBV6-4 combines with J gene TRBJ1-4, with a tentative D call TRBD1 (5 bases). Trimming took 0 bases from V and 3 from J, leaving 14 bases between them. The V gene's germline CDR1 is MRHNA and CDR2 SNTAGT. This CDR3 is built from 17 residues. The chain's CDR3 is CASSDSIRPGPNEKLFF. In DNA, the CDR3 is TGTGCCAGCAGTGACTCGATCAGGCCGGGGCCTAATGAAAAACTGTTTTTT.

This chain links TRBV5-4 with TRBJ2-1; 7 bases align to TRBD1. V dropped 4 bases and J dropped 0; count of bases not matched to a gene: 1. The CDR3 is 14 residues long. Germline V gene lookup returns CDR1 SGHNT and CDR2 YYREEE (reference sequence). CDR3 in amino acids: CASSHRGSYNEQFF. Written as DNA, the CDR3 is TGTGCCAGCAGCCACAGGGGCTCCTACAATGAGCAGTTCTTC.

J is TRBJ2-3 and V is TRBV4-3, with TRBD2 matching 12 bases. CDR3 size: 20 residues. V trimming: 0 bases; J trimming: 3 bases; junction bases outside the gene matches: 13. The germline CDR1 and CDR2 sequences are LGHNA and YSLEER. The CDR3 nucleotides are TGCGCCAGCAGCCAAGACCCCCCTTTAAGGCTAGCGGGGGGGACAGATACGCAGTATTTT. Amino acids: CASSQDPPLRLAGGTDTQYF.

V and J are TRBV9 and TRBJ2-7, with 8 positions matching TRBD1. This CDR3 comprises 16 residues. CDR1 and CDR2 from the germline V gene are SGDLS and YYNGEE. J was trimmed by 3 bases and V by 2 bases; bases with no gene match: 10. The CDR3 DNA is TGTGCCAGCAGCGTGGGGAGGACAGGGTCTAACTACGAGCAGTACTTC. This encodes CASSVGRTGSNYEQYF.

The chain has TRBV9 and TRBJ1-2; 9 bases line up with TRBD1. Trimming took 3 bases from V and 3 from J; bases not matched to a gene: 3. Germline-derived CDR1 and CDR2 are SGDLS and YYNGEE. CDR3 length: 14 amino acids. The CDR3 DNA is TGTGCCAGCAGCGCGACAGGGGGTGACTATGGCTACACCTTC. Its protein is CASSATGGDYGYTF. The complete variable domain, with remaining parts taken from reference TRBV9 and TRBJ1-2, reads DSGVTQTPKHLITATGQRVTLRCSPRSGDLSVYWYQQSLDQGLQFLIQYYNGEERAKGNILERFSAQQFPDLHSELNLSSLELGDSALYFCASSATGGDYGYTFGSGTRLTVV.

The chain joins TRBV19 to TRBJ1-4; D is possibly TRBD1 (5 bases). V gave up 1 base and J gave up 7 bases, with 13 bases separating them. Germline values: CDR1 LNHDA, CDR2 SQIVND (reference sequence). This CDR3 spans 15 amino acids. CDR3 nucleotides: TGTGCCAGTAGTATAGCGAATACGGGGGGTGAAAAACTGTTTTTT. Protein sequence: CASSIANTGGEKLFF.

This clone has only one observation. This chain uses TRBV5-5 with TRBJ1-3; D remains unclear. CDR3 length: 14 residues. Trimming took off 5 bases at V and 0 bases at J, with 9 bases between the two ends. Germline V gene lookup returns CDR1 SGHKS and CDR2 YYEKEE (reference sequence). The CDR3 DNA follows: TGTGCCAGCAGACTAATAAGCTCTGGAAACACCATATATTTT. It yields the protein CASRLISSGNTIYF.

The chain has TRBV2 and TRBJ2-3, with 8 bases lining up with TRBD1. CDR3 length: 14 amino acids. From germline, CDR1 is SNHLY and CDR2 FYNNEI. J lost 2 bases, V lost 6 bases, and 4 bases had no gene match. The CDR3 DNA sequence: TGTGCCAGCAGCTTGGACAGGGTCACAGATACGCAGTATTTT. Its translation is CASSLDRVTDTQYF. The entire variable domain, with the rest obtained from reference TRBV2 and TRBJ2-3, is as follows: EPEVTQTPSHQVTQMGQEVILRCVPISNHLYFYWYRQILGQKVEFLVSFYNNEISEKSEIFDDQFSVERPDGSNFTLKIRSTKLEDSAMYFCASSLDRVTDTQYFGPGTRLTVL.

This clone occurred a few times. The V and J genes are TRBV7-2 and TRBJ2-7, with a possible D match to TRBD1 (6 bases). This CDR3 is 15 amino acids long. The germline gives CDR1 SGHTA, CDR2 FQGNSA. V was pared by 6 bases and J by 4 bases, with 19 bases between. In DNA, the CDR3 is TGTGCCAGCAGTTACCTCCTGGGGACATCGTACGAGCAGTACTTC. Amino acid sequence: CASSYLLGTSYEQYF.

The chain joins TRBV2 to TRBJ2-2; no firm D call. CDR1 and CDR2 from the germline V gene are SNHLY and FYNNEI. Between the trimmed V and J ends, which lost 10 bases and 0 bases, there was a span of 12 bases. This CDR3 spans 14 amino acids. The CDR3 bases are TGTGCCACCTTGGGCTTAGCGAACACCGGGGAGCTGTTTTTT. This gives the protein CATLGLANTGELFF.

The chain employs TRBV5-1 and TRBJ2-2, with D possibly being TRBD1 (6 bases). The CDR3 contains 15 residues. Trimming shortened V by 2 bases and J by 7 bases, and 15 bases separated the two germline ends. Germline loops: CDR1 SGHRS, CDR2 YFSETQ. CDR3 loop: CASSFKGGAGGELFF. CDR3 DNA sequence: TGCGCCAGCAGCTTTAAAGGGGGTGCCGGCGGGGAGCTGTTTTTT.

The rearrangement joins TRBV6-2 or TRBV6-3 to TRBJ1-6; 8 bases fit TRBD1. V lost 2 bases, J lost 4 bases, and 4 bases stayed unmatched. This CDR3 contains 16 residues. Germline-derived CDR1 and CDR2 are MNHEY and SVGEGT. CDR3 residues: CASSYPTGAYNSPLHF. DNA of the CDR3: TGTGCCAGCAGTTACCCGACAGGGGCGTATAATTCACCCCTCCACTTT.

CDR3 in amino acids: CASKPGQGPYTEAFF. The CDR3 DNA reads TGCGCCAGCAAACCGGGACAAGGACCTTACACTGAAGCTTTCTTT. The genes are TRBV5-1 and TRBJ1-1; D possibly corresponds to TRBD1 (6 bases). V was shortened by 6 bases and J by 3 bases, with 18 bases between the two germline ends. There are 15 residues in the CDR3. Germline-derived CDR1 and CDR2 are SGHRS and YFSETQ.

This chain connects TRBV12-5 to TRBJ1-2, with D maybe TRBD1 (5 bases). V gave up 6 bases and J gave up 6 bases, with 14 bases separating them. The CDR3 covers 13 residues. Germline lookup yields CDR1 LGHNT and CDR2 FRNRAP. The CDR3 protein is CASGRSGTHGYTF. CDR3 nucleotides: TGTGCTAGTGGCCGCTCCGGGACCCATGGCTACACCTTC.

The rearrangement uses TRBV4-3 and TRBJ1-2; D is perhaps TRBD1 (5 bases). Germline values: CDR1 LGHNA, CDR2 YSLEER. The germline V and J ends were trimmed by 0 bases and 8 bases, with 13 bases remaining between them. The CDR3 contains 14 residues. The CDR3 region is CASSQDEGFSGYTF. The CDR3 nucleotides are TGCGCCAGCAGCCAAGATGAGGGGTTCAGCGGCTACACCTTC.

This rearrangement joins TRBV2 to TRBJ1-5; the D is unclear. Germline assignment: CDR1 SNHLY and CDR2 FYNNEI. The CDR3 consists of 12 residues. V was shortened by 8 bases and J by 2 bases, with 7 bases between the two germline ends. The CDR3 loop is CASRWGNQPQHF. CDR3 bases: TGTGCCAGCCGGTGGGGCAATCAGCCCCAGCATTTT.